Below are 27 T cell receptor beta chains sequenced from a single sample in a study of shared clonotypes between healthy human individuals. The repertoire was sequenced with immunoSEQ multiplex PCR; TCRdb's copy has only in-frame clones and lacks some. Among some 2,000,000 clones listed, approximately 95% were seen once. Terminally differentiated effector memory CD45RA+ cells were left out of the naive CD8 fraction, which was CD45RO-negative and positively selected for CCR7. Sequencing was done on a sample of naive CD8+ T cells sorted from blood. Receptors originate from a man between 18 and 29 years old in good health.

The V call is TRBV4-3, the J call TRBJ2-1, with no clear D. Trimming left V 0 bases short and J 9 bases short, with 12 bases between. The CDR3 runs 14 residues. From germline, CDR1 is LGHNA and CDR2 YSLEER. The CDR3 here is CASSQDLPFGEQFF. CDR3 sequence (DNA): TGCGCCAGCAGCCAAGATCTCCCCTTTGGTGAGCAGTTCTTC.

A remark on this clone: The same CDR3 is also encoded by other DNA sequences in this sample. CDR3 nucleotides: TGCGCCAGCGAAGCGGATACGCAGTATTTT. This sequence encodes CASEADTQYF. The V and J genes are TRBV10-2 and TRBJ2-3; D ambiguous. The CDR3 is 10 amino acids. Per germline, CDR1 WSHSY and CDR2 SAAADI. V lost 8 bases to trimming and J lost 6 bases, with 6 bases between them.

The chain is built from TRBV5-6 and TRBJ1-4; 7 bases are shared with TRBD1. Germline-derived CDR1 and CDR2 are SGHDT and YYEEEE. This CDR3 is built from 16 residues. J lost 2 bases, V lost 5 bases, and 9 bases had no gene match. The CDR3 coding sequence is TGTGCCAGCAGTAATACAGGGGAGGGGACTAATGAAAAACTGTTTTTT. This codes for CASSNTGEGTNEKLFF.

The genes are TRBV15 and TRBJ1-2; D is unclear. V lost 0 bases and J lost 3, with 11 bases in between. The CDR3 consists of 15 residues. The germline V gene has CDR1 LNHNV and CDR2 YYDKDF (reference sequence). The CDR3 bases are TGTGCCACCAGCAGAGATACCGAGACCTACTATGGCTACACCTTC. It yields the protein CATSRDTETYYGYTF.

The genes are TRBV19 and TRBJ1-4; D is perhaps TRBD1 (5 bases). Germline loops: CDR1 LNHDA, CDR2 SQIVND (reference sequence). There are 19 residues in the CDR3. V was clipped by 3 bases and J by 0 bases, with 20 bases between them. The CDR3 DNA follows: TGTGCCAGTAGTATCGCCTCCGGGACCGAGTCCTCAACTAATGAAAAACTGTTTTTT. Translated, it gives CASSIASGTESSTNEKLFF. The whole variable domain, filled in from reference TRBV19 and TRBJ1-4, reads DGGITQSPKYLFRKEGQNVTLSCEQNLNHDAMYWYRQDPGQGLRLIYYSQIVNDFQKGDIAEGYSVSREKKESFPLTVTSAQKNPTAFYLCASSIASGTESSTNEKLFFGSGTQLSVL.

The sample holds one count of this clone. J is TRBJ2-1 and V is TRBV27; 8 nucleotides match TRBD2. CDR3 length: 16 amino acids. The germline V gene has CDR1 MNHEY and CDR2 SMNVEV (reference sequence). Trimming removed 5 bases from V and 0 bases from J; junction bases left unmatched: 6. DNA for the CDR3: TGTGCCAGCAGTCCACTAGCGGAGAGCTCCTACAATGAGCAGTTCTTC. It encodes CASSPLAESSYNEQFF.

V gene TRBV2 combines with J gene TRBJ2-2; 8 bases agree with TRBD2. This CDR3 is built from 18 residues. The V gene's germline CDR1 is SNHLY and CDR2 FYNNEI. V was pared by 4 bases and J by 3 bases, with 13 bases of the junction left unmatched. As DNA, the CDR3 is TGTGCCAGCAGTGGTGTAAAGGCAGCGGGGGCGTACACCGGGGAGCTGTTTTTT. It encodes CASSGVKAAGAYTGELFF.

J is TRBJ1-2 and V is TRBV29-1; no firm D call. Trimming took off 4 bases at V and 1 base at J, with 19 bases between the two ends. Germline CDR1 SQVTM, CDR2 ANQGSEA. This CDR3 comprises 16 residues. Here the CDR3 reads CSVVPIVGRSNYGYTF. As DNA, the CDR3 is TGCAGCGTTGTCCCAATCGTTGGCAGAAGTAACTATGGCTACACCTTC.

This clone was detected only once. This chain links TRBV28 with TRBJ2-5; 7 positions match TRBD2. The CDR3 contains 18 residues. Trimming at V came to 3 bases and at J to 5 bases, leaving 18 bases not matched to a gene. Germline V gene sequence: CDR1 MDHEN, CDR2 SYDVKM. DNA for the CDR3: TGTGCCAGCAGTTTTTCTTTTGCGGGGGACCCAATCGGGGAGACCCAGTACTTC. Protein: CASSFSFAGDPIGETQYF.

The chain carries TRBV10-2 and TRBJ2-5, with 7 bases aligning to TRBD1. V shed 9 bases, J shed 2 bases, and the junction held 9 bases outside the gene matches. Germline V gene lookup returns CDR1 WSHSY and CDR2 SAAADI. The CDR3 loop spans 14 amino acids. CDR3: CARLQDRPQETQYF. The CDR3 nucleotides are TGCGCCAGATTGCAGGACAGGCCTCAAGAGACCCAGTACTTC.

The chain recombines TRBV10-3 with TRBJ1-2, with 7 bases matching TRBD1. This CDR3 comprises 12 residues. V shed 7 bases and J 10 bases; nucleotides not matched to a gene: 9. Germline values: CDR1 ENHRY, CDR2 SYGVKD. The CDR3 here is CAIKERQGHYTF. DNA for the CDR3: TGTGCCATCAAGGAGAGACAGGGCCACTACACCTTC.

This clone was recorded once. The V gene is TRBV5-6, the J gene TRBJ2-3; 11 bases align to TRBD2. This CDR3 has 15 residues. Germline V gene data show CDR1 as SGHDT and CDR2 as YYEEEE. After removal of 4 bases from V and 6 bases from J, the junction contained 7 bases not matched to a gene. The CDR3 is CASSPPSGGRDTQYF. Written as DNA, the CDR3 is TGTGCCAGCAGCCCTCCTAGCGGGGGGAGGGATACGCAGTATTTT.

The rearrangement links TRBV28 to TRBJ2-2; maybe TRBD1 (5 bases). Trimming took off 3 bases at V and 0 bases at J, with 8 bases between the two ends. Germline V gene lookup returns CDR1 MDHEN and CDR2 SYDVKM. This CDR3 has 15 residues. The CDR3 protein is CASSLTVANTGELFF. In DNA form, the CDR3 reads TGTGCCAGCAGTTTGACAGTTGCGAACACCGGGGAGCTGTTTTTT.

The CDR3 sequence is CASGWGAYEQYF. The CDR3 DNA follows: TGTGCTAGTGGTTGGGGGGCCTACGAGCAGTACTTC. The chain recombines TRBV12-5 with TRBJ2-7, with a tentative D call TRBD2 (6 bases). Between the trimmed V and J ends, which lost 4 bases and 2 bases, there was a span of 6 bases. This CDR3 has 12 amino acids. Germline assignment: CDR1 LGHNT and CDR2 FRNRAP.

The CDR3: CASSFTTGSYEQYF. CDR3 nucleotides: TGTGCCAGCAGCTTCACGACAGGGTCCTACGAGCAGTACTTC. The chain carries TRBV5-5 and TRBJ2-7, with 7 bases fitting TRBD1. Trimming cost V 2 bases and J 1 base; bases outside gene matches: 3. The germline V gene has CDR1 SGHKS and CDR2 YYEKEE (reference sequence). The CDR3 has 14 residues.

This chain joins TRBV6-6 and TRBJ2-1; 8 bases map to TRBD2. The CDR3 is 15 residues long. V shed 2 bases and J 3 bases; nucleotides not matched to a gene: 3. CDR1 and CDR2 (germline): MNHNY, SVGAGI (reference sequence). The CDR3: CASSYKREYYNEQFF. In DNA form, the CDR3 reads TGTGCCAGCAGTTACAAGCGGGAGTACTACAATGAGCAGTTCTTC.

As regards this clone: The sample holds other DNA sequences that translate to the same CDR3. The chain links TRBV29-1 to TRBJ1-2, with no clear D. The CDR3 loop spans 11 amino acids. The germline V gene encodes CDR1 SQVTM and CDR2 ANQGSEA. Trimming left V 1 base short and J 4 bases short, with 4 bases between. CDR3 protein: CSVEGGYGYTF. CDR3 bases: TGCAGCGTTGAAGGGGGCTATGGCTACACCTTC.

The chain couples TRBV27 to TRBJ1-6; 10 nucleotides align to TRBD1. V was pared by 4 bases and J by 6 bases, with 3 bases of the junction left unmatched. The CDR3 loop spans 15 amino acids. Germline V CDR1 and CDR2: MNHEY, SMNVEV (reference sequence). The CDR3, as DNA: TGTGCCAGCAGTTACGGGACAGGGGCTAATTCACCCCTCCACTTT. This translates into CASSYGTGANSPLHF.

V and J are TRBV19 and TRBJ2-7; 8 bases fit TRBD1. CDR3 length: 15 amino acids. The V and J ends lost 5 bases and 6 bases, in that order; junction bases with no gene match: 12. Per the germline V gene, CDR1 is LNHDA and CDR2 is SQIVND (reference sequence). Here the CDR3 reads CASSQRTGSLFEQYF. The CDR3 coding sequence is TGTGCCAGTAGTCAGCGGACAGGGAGTTTATTCGAGCAGTACTTC.

The V and J genes are TRBV6-5 and TRBJ2-7; possibly TRBD1 for D (5 bases). Germline assignment: CDR1 MNHEY and CDR2 SVGAGI. Trimming stripped 6 bases from V and 5 bases from J, with 11 bases between. The length of the CDR3 is 12 residues. The CDR3 reads CASSKDKHEQYF. The CDR3 bases are TGTGCCAGCAGCAAGGACAAGCACGAGCAGTACTTC.

The genes are TRBV5-1 and TRBJ2-5; no definite D call. Germline V lookup: CDR1 SGHRS, CDR2 YFSETQ. V was shortened by 4 bases and J by 1 base, with 11 bases between the two germline ends. The CDR3 is made up of 14 amino acids. CDR3 DNA sequence: TGCGCCAGCAGCCTTTTGCAGAGCCAAGAGACCCAGTACTTC. This codes for CASSLLQSQETQYF.

The V and J genes are TRBV4-3 and TRBJ2-1; 14 nucleotides align to TRBD2. Trimming cost V 1 base and J 7 bases; bases outside gene matches: 3. The CDR3 length is 16 residues. The V gene's germline CDR1 is LGHNA and CDR2 YSLEER. CDR3 loop: CASSQGWTSGRNEQFF. The CDR3 nucleotides read TGCGCCAGCAGCCAAGGTTGGACTAGCGGGAGGAATGAGCAGTTCTTC.

The genes are TRBV7-9 and TRBJ2-1, with 14 bases matching TRBD2. This CDR3 region has 17 residues. Germline CDR1 reads SEHNR; CDR2 reads FQNEAQ (reference sequence). Trimming cost V 5 bases and J 6 bases; bases outside gene matches: 9. DNA for the CDR3: TGTGCCAGCAGCCTGGGACTAGCGGGGGAAGGGGTCAATGAGCAGTTCTTC. Translating gives CASSLGLAGEGVNEQFF.

The genes are TRBV5-6 and TRBJ2-7; tentative D call: TRBD1 (5 bases). Germline assignment: CDR1 SGHDT and CDR2 YYEEEE. The CDR3 covers 13 residues. With 0 bases removed from V and 6 bases from J, the gap between germline ends came to 10 bases. CDR3 DNA: TGTGCCAGCAGCTTGGCCGAAGGGGCCGAGCAGTACTTC. This codes for CASSLAEGAEQYF.

V gene TRBV19 combines with J gene TRBJ1-2; D ambiguous. From germline, CDR1 is LNHDA and CDR2 SQIVND (reference sequence). Trimming cost V 7 bases and J 3 bases, with 18 bases left between them. The CDR3 covers 15 residues. The CDR3 DNA reads as TGTGCCAGTACCTTTGAGCCAGCGGGCTACTATGGCTACACCTTC. Encoded protein: CASTFEPAGYYGYTF.

The chain joins TRBV27 to TRBJ1-5; D not resolved. The CDR3 runs to 14 residues. Germline V CDR1 and CDR2: MNHEY, SMNVEV (reference sequence). V shed 4 bases and J shed 4 bases, with 11 bases lying between them. The CDR3 coding sequence is TGTGCCAGCAGTTGGGCAGGTAGTAATCAGCCCCAGCATTTT. This encodes CASSWAGSNQPQHF.

The chain carries TRBV29-1 and TRBJ2-1; D is possibly TRBD2 (5 bases). Germline V gene data show CDR1 as SQVTM and CDR2 as ANQGSEA. CDR3 length: 13 amino acids. Trimming left V 5 bases short and J 5 bases short, with 13 bases between. CDR3 DNA: TGCAGCGTTCGACCCCCCGGGAACAATGAGCAGTTCTTC. This gives the protein CSVRPPGNNEQFF.